The 16 T cell receptor beta chains given below trace back to one sample, sequenced in a study of T cells in Graves' hyperthyroidism and ophthalmopathy. Amplified TCR beta CDR3 regions derived from RNA transcripts. First-round RT-PCR with HTBI primers amplified the TCR CDR3 region. Using its own MiXCR run on the multiplex PCR reads, TCRdb lists one record per CDR3 protein. The sample includes about 250,000 distinct CDR3 sequences, 22% of them seen just once. The sample was blood. All receptors derive from a man younger than 45 with Graves' ophthalmopathy.

CDR3 sequence reads: CSARGLGMNTEAFF. The DNA for the CDR3 is TGCAGTGCTCGGGGGTTAGGCATGAACACTGAAGCTTTCTTT. The chain combines TRBV20-1 with TRBJ1-1, with D possibly matching TRBD1 (5 bases). The V end was cut by 5 bases, the J end by 0 bases, with 13 bases between. CDR1 DFQATT and CDR2 SNEGSKA come from the germline V gene (reference sequence). The CDR3 is 14 amino acids.

This clonotype was counted at least ten times. This chain connects TRBV7-3 to TRBJ1-1; D may be TRBD1 (5 bases). CDR1 is SGHTA and CDR2 is FQGTGA in the germline V gene. Trimming shortened V by 5 bases and J by 1 base, and 11 bases separated the two germline ends. This CDR3 has 14 residues. The CDR3 DNA reads TGTGCCAGCAGCCCTGGACACTCGAACACTGAAGCTTTCTTT. This codes for CASSPGHSNTEAFF. The variable domain in full, completed from reference TRBV7-3 and TRBJ1-1, reads GAGVSQTPSNKVTEKGKYVELRCDPISGHTALYWYRQSLGQGPEFLIYFQGTGAADDSGLPNDRFFAVRPEGSVSTLKIQRTERGDSAVYLCASSPGHSNTEAFFGQGTRLTVV.

This clonotype came up a few times. The chain links TRBV6-1 to TRBJ2-7, with D uncertain. CDR1 is MNHNS and CDR2 is SASEGT in the germline V gene. CDR3 size: 12 residues. Deletions cut 8 bases from V and 1 base from J, with 9 bases between. CDR3 bases: TGTGCCAGCGGGCTCGATTCCTACGAGCAGTACTTC. As protein: CASGLDSYEQYF.

CDR3 sequence reads: CASTRAGSPNQPQHF. CDR3 coding DNA: TGTGCCAGCACCCGGGCGGGGTCCCCCAATCAGCCCCAGCATTTT. The chain is built from TRBV28 and TRBJ1-5; no definite D call. CDR3 length: 15 residues. The ends were cut back, 7 bases at V and 3 bases at J, with 16 bases in the middle. The germline CDR1 and CDR2 sequences are MDHEN and SYDVKM.

At least ten counts were recorded for this clonotype. The chain combines TRBV6-2 or TRBV6-3 with TRBJ2-3, with a tentative D call TRBD2 (5 bases). Germline CDR1 is MNHEY and CDR2 is SVGEGT. The germline V and J ends were trimmed by 2 bases and 4 bases, with 16 bases remaining between them. This CDR3 has 16 residues. DNA for the CDR3: TGTGCCAGCAGTTACCCTCCCGACTATGCGTCAGATACGCAGTATTTT. Amino acid sequence: CASSYPPDYASDTQYF.

This chain connects TRBV12-5 to TRBJ2-5, with TRBD1 matching over 7 bases. V shed 4 bases, J shed 1 base, and the junction held 3 bases outside the gene matches. The germline V gene has CDR1 LGHNT and CDR2 FRNRAP. The CDR3 is 14 amino acids. CDR3 sequence: CASGSGQVQETQYF. The CDR3 bases are TGTGCTAGTGGTTCCGGACAGGTCCAAGAGACCCAGTACTTC.

This clonotype occurred many times. The chain uses TRBV28 and TRBJ2-3; 10 bases fit TRBD1. The CDR3 is made up of 15 amino acids. V was pared by 7 bases and J by 1 base, with 5 bases of the junction left unmatched. CDR1 MDHEN and CDR2 SYDVKM come from the germline V gene. CDR3: CASTDRGRGTDTQYF. CDR3 nucleotide sequence: TGTGCCAGCACCGACAGGGGGCGCGGCACAGATACGCAGTATTTT.

The J gene is TRBJ1-5, the V gene TRBV12-3 or TRBV12-4, with 7 bases fitting TRBD1. The CDR3 spans 15 residues. V was pared by 5 bases and J by 1 base, with 5 bases of the junction left unmatched. CDR3 region: CASSHLDRSNQPQHF. CDR3 bases: TGTGCCAGCAGTCACCTGGACAGGAGCAATCAGCCCCAGCATTTT.

This clonotype was recorded at least ten times. The rearrangement joins TRBV3-1 to TRBJ2-5; TRBD2 matches 9 bases. Germline V CDR1 and CDR2: LGHDT, YNNKEL (reference sequence). This CDR3 is built from 15 residues. V dropped 4 bases and J dropped 1; count of bases not matched to a gene: 4. This chain's CDR3 is CASSLAGGRQETQYF. In nucleotides, the CDR3 is TGTGCCAGCAGCCTCGCGGGGGGGCGCCAAGAGACCCAGTACTTC.

The chain employs TRBV3-1 and TRBJ2-3, with 12 bases matching TRBD2. This CDR3 has 17 residues. The germline V gene encodes CDR1 LGHDT and CDR2 YNNKEL (reference sequence). V dropped 0 bases and J dropped 6; count of bases not matched to a gene: 7. CDR3 residues: CASSQDSPTSGSDTQYF. CDR3 coding DNA: TGTGCCAGCAGCCAAGATAGCCCGACTAGCGGGAGTGATACGCAGTATTTT.

The chain couples TRBV29-1 to TRBJ2-1; D is possibly TRBD2 (6 bases). The V and J ends lost 6 bases and 7 bases respectively, with 19 bases between them. CDR1 SQVTM and CDR2 ANQGSEA come from the germline V gene. This CDR3 is 14 amino acids long. The CDR3 DNA reads TGCAGCGTGTCCGGGACTGACGGCCCGAATGAGCAGTTCTTC. This translates into CSVSGTDGPNEQFF.

The V and J genes are TRBV19 and TRBJ2-7; D is possibly TRBD1 or TRBD2 (6 bases each). CDR1 is LNHDA and CDR2 is SQIVND in the germline V gene (reference sequence). The CDR3 is 16 amino acids. V lost 6 bases, J lost 1 base, and 19 bases lay in between. Written as DNA, the CDR3 is TGTGCCAGTAGGAAACGGGGGCCAGGGCAATCCTACGAGCAGTACTTC. Encoded protein: CASRKRGPGQSYEQYF.

The chain combines TRBV24-1 with TRBJ2-3; 12 bases line up with TRBD2. Germline V gene sequence: CDR1 KGHDR, CDR2 SFDVKD. Trimming took 6 bases from V and 4 from J; bases not matched to a gene: 4. This CDR3 has 15 residues. The CDR3 DNA sequence: TGTGCCACCAGTTCGGGACTAGCGGGCGCAGATACGCAGTATTTT. Protein product: CATSSGLAGADTQYF.

The CDR3 here is CASSLDRIGTDTQYF. CDR3 sequence (DNA): TGTGCCAGCAGTCTCGACAGAATAGGCACAGATACGCAGTATTTT. V and J are TRBV25-1 and TRBJ2-3; possible D gene TRBD1, 5 bases. CDR3 length: 15 residues. CDR1 is MGHDK and CDR2 is SYGVNS in the germline V gene. Trimming stripped 5 bases from V and 1 base from J, with 13 bases between.

This clonotype has more than one count but fewer than ten. The J gene is TRBJ2-7, the V gene TRBV12-3 or TRBV12-4; D is unresolved. CDR3 length: 13 amino acids. Trimming took 3 bases from V and 3 from J, leaving 9 bases between them. The DNA of the CDR3 is TGTGCCAGCAGTTTGACCGCGTACTACGAGCAGTACTTC. This gives the protein CASSLTAYYEQYF.

V gene TRBV28 combines with J gene TRBJ2-7; 9 bases are a match to TRBD1. The V and J ends lost 3 bases and 2 bases, in that order; junction bases with no gene match: 2. The CDR3 totals 14 residues. Germline-derived CDR1 and CDR2 are MDHEN and SYDVKM. The DNA for the CDR3 is TGTGCCAGCAGTTTCGGGACAGGGCCCTACGAGCAGTACTTC. Translation: CASSFGTGPYEQYF.